This section outlines one T cell receptor beta chain sequence together with its context. Its target is not known. This entry is derived from a study of shared clonotypes between healthy human individuals. TCRdb's copy holds only in-frame clones and misses some; the assay was immunoSEQ multiplex PCR. In the table there are fewer than 3 million clones, roughly 92% of which are singletons. Germline V gene lookup returns CDR1 GTSNPN and CDR2 SVGIG (reference sequence). V lost 7 bases and J 7 bases, leaving 16 bases between the germline ends. The CDR3 has 13 residues. Donors comprised only Caucasian adults living in Nashville, Tennessee. The split of CD4+ cells yielded CD45RA+ naive and CD45RA-negative memory subsets. General study findings and limits: The represented genetic and exposure-history diversity was limited by the small number of donors.

The TCR comes from a man aged 18 to 29 in good health. Some clones in this sample may be carry-over from other donors' samples. The rearrangement links TRBV30 to TRBJ1-4; D possibly corresponds to TRBD1 (5 bases). Sequenced sample: naive CD4+ T cells from PBMCs. Subset given: CD45RA+ positively selected. Here the CDR3 reads CASDLRGAEKLFF. In DNA, the CDR3 is TGTGCCTCGGACCTCCGGGGCGCTGAAAAACTGTTTTTT.